Presented here are 28 T cell receptor beta chains from one specimen sequenced in a study of blood T cell repertoires in COVID-19. Clones were sequenced by immunoSEQ multiplex PCR, and TCRdb holds only the in-frame ones, with some missing. The data hold 95,000 to 150,000 clones, with roughly 89% observed a single time. The specimen sequenced was peripheral blood. The receptors stem from a man aged 40-55 years with acute or convalescent COVID-19.

The chain couples TRBV7-2 to TRBJ1-6; D possibly corresponds to TRBD1 (6 bases). The CDR3 runs 16 residues. The germline CDR1 and CDR2 sequences are SGHTA and FQGNSA. V was shortened by 1 base and J by 9 bases, with 16 bases between the two germline ends. The DNA for the CDR3 is TGTGCCAGCAGCTTAGGTTTAACAGGGTCGGGTTCACCCCTCCACTTT. As protein: CASSLGLTGSGSPLHF.

The genes are TRBV30 and TRBJ2-7, with TRBD2 matching over 10 bases. The CDR3 contains 21 residues. The ends lost 1 base at V and 0 bases at J; junction bases unmatched: 21. Germline CDR1 and CDR2: GTSNPN and SVGIG (reference sequence). CDR3 protein: CAWSAYSAGTSAYPSSYEQYF. The CDR3 nucleotides read TGTGCCTGGAGTGCCTATTCCGCCGGGACTAGCGCCTACCCAAGCTCCTACGAGCAGTACTTC.

In this sample, this clone turned up once. The CDR3 region is CASSFQGADNEKLFF. As DNA, the CDR3 is TGCGCCAGCAGCTTTCAGGGGGCGGATAATGAAAAACTGTTTTTT. The rearrangement links TRBV5-1 to TRBJ1-4; 8 bases line up with TRBD1. The ends lost 2 bases at V and 4 bases at J; junction bases unmatched: 4. Germline V gene lookup returns CDR1 SGHRS and CDR2 YFSETQ. The length of the CDR3 is 15 residues.

The chain is built from TRBV15 and TRBJ1-1; D possibly corresponds to TRBD1 (6 bases). Deletions cut 3 bases from V and 1 base from J, with 12 bases between. The length of the CDR3 is 15 residues. Germline V lookup: CDR1 LNHNV, CDR2 YYDKDF (reference sequence). The CDR3 is CATSSSGHQNTEAFF. The CDR3 DNA follows: TGTGCCACCAGCAGCTCGGGACACCAGAACACTGAAGCTTTCTTT.

The chain uses TRBV9 and TRBJ2-7; no definite D call. The V end lost 0 bases, the J end lost 2 bases, and 6 bases lay between the germline ends. The germline V gene has CDR1 SGDLS and CDR2 YYNGEE. CDR3 size: 13 residues. The CDR3, as DNA: TGTGCCAGCAGCGTAGGAGGCACCTACGAGCAGTACTTC. This translates into CASSVGGTYEQYF. The complete variable domain, with remaining parts taken from reference TRBV9 and TRBJ2-7, reads DSGVTQTPKHLITATGQRVTLRCSPRSGDLSVYWYQQSLDQGLQFLIQYYNGEERAKGNILERFSAQQFPDLHSELNLSSLELGDSALYFCASSVGGTYEQYFGPGTRLTVT.

Notes on this clone: Other DNA sequences in this sample translate to the same CDR3. The chain carries TRBV5-1 and TRBJ2-3; D is ambiguous. This CDR3 comprises 14 residues. The germline V gene has CDR1 SGHRS and CDR2 YFSETQ. V gave up 0 bases and J gave up 1 base, with 6 bases separating them. The CDR3 coding sequence is TGCGCCAGCAGCTTGGGCGGAGGCACAGATACGCAGTATTTT. The encoded protein is CASSLGGGTDTQYF.

The sample holds a few counts of this clone. The V call is TRBV30, the J call TRBJ1-2; no definite D call. The CDR3 has 11 residues. The germline CDR1 and CDR2 sequences are GTSNPN and SVGIG (reference sequence). Trimming stripped 4 bases from V and 8 bases from J, with 11 bases between. The CDR3 region is CAWIHHLGYTF. DNA for the CDR3: TGTGCCTGGATCCACCACCTAGGCTACACCTTC.

Only a few counts were recorded for this clone. This rearrangement joins TRBV7-2 to TRBJ1-4, with 8 bases lining up with TRBD1. CDR1 is SGHTA, CDR2 FQGNSA, per germline. After removal of 5 bases from V and 3 bases from J, the junction contained 5 bases not matched to a gene. This CDR3 has 15 residues. The CDR3 sequence is CASSPDRGSNEKLFF. The CDR3, as DNA: TGTGCCAGCAGCCCCGACAGGGGATCTAATGAAAAACTGTTTTTT.

The J gene is TRBJ1-1, the V gene TRBV7-2; D is unresolved. The CDR3 is made up of 16 amino acids. Trimming shortened V by 1 base and J by 0 bases, and 12 bases separated the two germline ends. Germline V gene lookup returns CDR1 SGHTA and CDR2 FQGNSA. DNA of the CDR3: TGTGCCAGCAGCTTAGGGCGAGGAGGATTGAACACTGAAGCTTTCTTT. Translation gives CASSLGRGGLNTEAFF.

V gene TRBV27 combines with J gene TRBJ1-5; no reliable D call. This CDR3 spans 13 amino acids. V lost 2 bases and J lost 9, with 11 bases in between. The germline CDR1 and CDR2 sequences are MNHEY and SMNVEV (reference sequence). In DNA, the CDR3 is TGTGCCAGCAGTTTAACGGGGTATGGGCCCCAGCATTTT. This gives the protein CASSLTGYGPQHF.

V usage is TRBV19 and J usage is TRBJ2-7, with TRBD1 matching over 8 bases. V lost 3 bases, J lost 4 bases, and 5 bases stayed unmatched. Germline values: CDR1 LNHDA, CDR2 SQIVND (reference sequence). The CDR3 runs 14 residues. CDR3 residues: CASSIQGAVYEQYF. The CDR3 bases are TGTGCCAGTAGTATTCAGGGGGCGGTGTACGAGCAGTACTTC. Filled out from reference TRBV19 and TRBJ2-7, the complete variable domain reads DGGITQSPKYLFRKEGQNVTLSCEQNLNHDAMYWYRQDPGQGLRLIYYSQIVNDFQKGDIAEGYSVSREKKESFPLTVTSAQKNPTAFYLCASSIQGAVYEQYFGPGTRLTVT.

This rearrangement joins TRBV5-1 to TRBJ2-4, with 7 bases matching TRBD2. This CDR3 is built from 19 residues. Trimming at V came to 0 bases and at J to 0 bases, leaving 12 bases not matched to a gene. Germline V gene lookup returns CDR1 SGHRS and CDR2 YFSETQ. The CDR3 DNA is TGCGCCAGCAGCTTGGTAGTAGGAAGCGGGGTTCTAGCCAAAAACATTCAGTACTTC. Protein sequence: CASSLVVGSGVLAKNIQYF.

The V and J genes are TRBV19 and TRBJ2-3, with TRBD2 matching 13 bases. J gave up 6 bases and V 8 bases, and 14 bases lay outside the gene matches. There are 17 residues in the CDR3. In germline, CDR1 is LNHDA, CDR2 SQIVND (reference sequence). Here the CDR3 reads CASAPPQLAGGRDTQYF. In DNA, the CDR3 is TGTGCCAGTGCCCCTCCTCAACTAGCGGGGGGGCGGGATACGCAGTATTTT.

The chain joins TRBV3-1 (or the pseudogene TRBV3-2) to TRBJ2-3, with 16 bases aligning to TRBD2. The V gene end was trimmed by 3 bases and the J gene end by 4 bases; junction bases not matched to a gene: 4. The CDR3 sequence is 17 residues long. CDR1 LGHDT and CDR2 YNNKEL come from the germline V gene (reference sequence). This chain's CDR3 is CASSQGTSGRVADTQYF. CDR3 nucleotide sequence: TGTGCCAGCAGCCAGGGGACTAGCGGGAGGGTCGCAGATACGCAGTATTTT.

The chain employs TRBV11-3 and TRBJ2-2; TRBD1 might be the D (6 bases). CDR3 length equals 16 residues. The germline V gene has CDR1 SGHNT and CDR2 YENEEA. V was cut by 1 base and J by 4 bases, with 13 bases left in between. The DNA for the CDR3 is TGTGCCAGCAGCTTAGCTACAGGGTCGGCCACCGGGGAGCTGTTTTTT. Protein product: CASSLATGSATGELFF.

The V and J genes are TRBV5-5 and TRBJ1-1; 12 nucleotides match TRBD1. V trimming: 2 bases; J trimming: 7 bases; junction bases outside the gene matches: 6. Looked up from germline, CDR1 is SGHKS and CDR2 is YYEKEE (reference sequence). The CDR3 is made up of 15 amino acids. The CDR3 sequence is CASSFRGTGGLEAFF. The DNA for the CDR3 is TGTGCCAGCAGCTTTAGAGGGACAGGGGGCCTTGAAGCTTTCTTT.

This chain joins TRBV5-1 and TRBJ2-2, with a possible D match to TRBD2 (6 bases). Trimming took 4 bases from V and 1 from J, leaving 14 bases between them. Germline V CDR1 and CDR2: SGHRS, YFSETQ. The CDR3 runs 16 residues. The CDR3 region is CASSPTTSLNTGELFF. The CDR3, as DNA: TGCGCCAGCAGCCCGACGACTAGTCTGAACACCGGGGAGCTGTTTTTT.

CDR3 loop: CASSIVQGATGANVLTF. The CDR3 nucleotides are TGTGCCAGTAGTATAGTCCAGGGGGCGACTGGGGCCAACGTCCTGACTTTC. V gene TRBV19 combines with J gene TRBJ2-6; 8 nucleotides line up with TRBD1. Per the germline V gene, CDR1 is LNHDA and CDR2 is SQIVND (reference sequence). Germline trimming cut 1 base from V and 2 bases from J; bases unmatched to any gene: 4. The CDR3 has 17 residues. Full variable domain (remainder filled in from reference TRBV19 and TRBJ2-6): DGGITQSPKYLFRKEGQNVTLSCEQNLNHDAMYWYRQDPGQGLRLIYYSQIVNDFQKGDIAEGYSVSREKKESFPLTVTSAQKNPTAFYLCASSIVQGATGANVLTFGAGSRLTVL.

The J gene is TRBJ2-7, the V gene TRBV5-5, with 7 bases fitting TRBD2. V was clipped by 2 bases and J by 6 bases; unmatched bases: 11. There are 15 residues in the CDR3. Per germline, CDR1 SGHKS and CDR2 YYEKEE (reference sequence). The CDR3 loop reads CASSFVPRGSVEQYF. The CDR3 DNA sequence: TGTGCCAGCAGCTTTGTTCCGCGGGGGTCGGTCGAGCAGTACTTC. The entire variable domain, with the rest obtained from reference TRBV5-5 and TRBJ2-7, is as follows: DAGVTQSPTHLIKTRGQQVTLRCSPISGHKSVSWYQQVLGQGPQFIFQYYEKEERGRGNFPDRFSARQFPNYSSELNVNALLLGDSALYLCASSFVPRGSVEQYFGPGTRLTVT.

This clone was seen ten or more times. The same CDR3 can be traced to other DNA sequences in this sample. CDR3 nucleotide sequence: TGTGCCAGCAGCTTGGGGACAGTTAACTATGGCTACACCTTC. It yields the protein CASSLGTVNYGYTF. The chain employs TRBV5-4 and TRBJ1-2, with D possibly TRBD1 on 6 matching bases. This CDR3 has 14 amino acids. Trimming left V 0 bases short and J 1 base short, with 7 bases between. CDR1 and CDR2 (germline): SGHNT, YYREEE (reference sequence).

The rearrangement links TRBV11-2 to TRBJ2-2; D gene uncertain. The CDR3 extends over 15 amino acids. V lost 5 bases to trimming and J lost 4 bases, with 14 bases between them. Germline V gene data show CDR1 as SGHAT and CDR2 as FQNNGV. The CDR3 loop reads CASSPQTSSTGELFF. DNA of the CDR3: TGTGCCAGCAGCCCCCAGACAAGCTCCACCGGGGAGCTGTTTTTT.

This chain joins TRBV10-3 and TRBJ2-1; D perhaps matches TRBD2 (6 bases). The germline V gene encodes CDR1 ENHRY and CDR2 SYGVKD. The CDR3 is made up of 12 amino acids. V was pared by 11 bases and J by 8 bases, with 16 bases between. Here the CDR3 reads CASHGGEDEQFF. The CDR3 DNA reads TGTGCCTCCCACGGGGGTGAGGATGAGCAGTTCTTC.

J is TRBJ2-6 and V is TRBV10-3; TRBD1 agrees at 9 bases. The CDR3 runs to 16 residues. The germline V gene has CDR1 ENHRY and CDR2 SYGVKD. The junction had 6 bases not matched to a gene; V was cut back by 7 bases and J by 2 bases. The CDR3 sequence: CAINSQGAAGANVLTF. CDR3 nucleotide sequence: TGTGCCATCAATTCACAGGGGGCGGCTGGGGCCAACGTCCTGACTTTC.

Turning to this clone: The junction and the germline gene differ at one end; a read error may be behind it. The rearrangement joins TRBV10-2 to TRBJ1-1; D is ambiguous. This CDR3 is 13 amino acids long. Looked up from germline, CDR1 is WSHSY and CDR2 is SAAADI. CDR3 residues: CASSVRENTEAFF. The DNA of the CDR3 is TGCGCCAGCAGTGTCCGGGAGAACACTGAGGCTTTCTTT.

This chain uses TRBV4-3 with TRBJ1-2; TRBD1 is a possible D gene (5 bases). CDR1 and CDR2 (germline): LGHNA, YSLEER. V lost 0 bases to trimming and J lost 8 bases, with 10 bases between them. CDR3 length: 13 residues. CDR3 in DNA: TGCGCCAGCAGCCAAGATGGGGCTCGCGGCTACACCTTC. It specifies CASSQDGARGYTF.

V is TRBV20-1 and J is TRBJ1-6; no reliable D call. The CDR3 totals 15 residues. V was clipped by 3 bases and J by 7 bases, with 16 bases between them. The germline V gene encodes CDR1 DFQATT and CDR2 SNEGSKA (reference sequence). CDR3 DNA sequence: TGCAGTGCTAGTTTCCCGGACGGACTAAATTCACCCCTCCACTTT. Its protein product is CSASFPDGLNSPLHF.

V gene TRBV7-6 combines with J gene TRBJ2-2, with 7 positions matching TRBD1. With 4 bases clipped from V and 0 bases from J, the junction kept 11 bases outside the gene matches. This CDR3 has 18 residues. Germline V CDR1 and CDR2: SGHVS, FNYEAQ. The CDR3 DNA is TGTGCCAGCAGCTGGGTCCAACAGGGGCTAGCGAACACCGGGGAGCTGTTTTTT. This translates into CASSWVQQGLANTGELFF.

This chain joins TRBV15 and TRBJ1-6, with 9 bases fitting TRBD1. Germline values: CDR1 LNHNV, CDR2 YYDKDF (reference sequence). The V segment lost 1 base and the J segment 9 bases; nucleotides outside the gene matches: 7. This CDR3 has 16 residues. CDR3 in amino acids: CATSRGPGQGGSPLHF. The CDR3 nucleotides read TGTGCCACCAGCAGAGGTCCGGGACAGGGTGGTTCACCCCTCCACTTT.